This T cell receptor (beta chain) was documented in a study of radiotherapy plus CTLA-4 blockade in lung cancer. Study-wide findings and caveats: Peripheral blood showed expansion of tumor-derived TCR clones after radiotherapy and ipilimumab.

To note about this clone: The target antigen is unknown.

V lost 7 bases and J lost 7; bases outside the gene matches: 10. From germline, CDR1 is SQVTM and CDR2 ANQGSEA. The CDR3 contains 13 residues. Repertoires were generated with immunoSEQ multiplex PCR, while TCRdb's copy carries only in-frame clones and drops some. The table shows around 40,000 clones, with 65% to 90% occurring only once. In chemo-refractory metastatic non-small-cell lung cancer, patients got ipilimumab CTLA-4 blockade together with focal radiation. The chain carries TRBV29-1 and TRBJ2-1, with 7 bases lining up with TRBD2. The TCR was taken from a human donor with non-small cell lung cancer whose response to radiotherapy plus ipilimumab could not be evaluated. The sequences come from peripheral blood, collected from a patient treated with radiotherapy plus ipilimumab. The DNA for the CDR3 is TGCAGCGGGTCGGGCGGGAGAGGAAATGAGCAGTTCTTC. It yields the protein CSGSGGRGNEQFF.